The next 13 T cell receptor beta chains were all read from a single sample in a study of TIL therapy for anti-PD-1-resistant metastatic lung cancer. Sequencing used immunoSEQ v3. Produced via immunoSEQ multiplex PCR; TCRdb's table is partial and in-frame only. The data show 50,000 to 60,000 clones, about 81% seen once. Time point: pre-treatment sample, taken before nivolumab and TIL therapy. The input for sequencing was blood, taken at baseline. The source is a person aged 25 to 79 with non-small cell lung cancer.

This chain connects TRBV7-8 to TRBJ2-2; tentatively, D is TRBD2 (7 bases). The V gene's germline CDR1 is SGHVS and CDR2 FQNEAQ. This CDR3 spans 17 amino acids. Trimming took off 5 bases at V and 6 bases at J, with 22 bases between the two ends. The CDR3 reads CASSPTPGGAKAGELFF. The CDR3, as DNA: TGTGCCAGCAGCCCAACCCCTGGGGGGGCCAAAGCCGGGGAGCTGTTTTTT.

The rearrangement joins TRBV30 to TRBJ1-1; a possible D gene is TRBD1 (5 bases). V was shortened by 4 bases and J by 7 bases, with 19 bases between the two germline ends. CDR1 and CDR2 from the germline V gene are GTSNPN and SVGIG (reference sequence). The CDR3 totals 14 residues. Here the CDR3 DNA reads TGTGCCTGGAATAACGTGGGGCCCGGGGGTGAAGCTTTCTTT. Protein: CAWNNVGPGGEAFF. Full variable domain (rest looked up from reference TRBV30 and TRBJ1-1): SQTIHQWPATLVQPVGSPLSLECTVEGTSNPNLYWYRQAAGRGLQLLFYSVGIGQISSEVPQNLSASRPQDRQFILSSKKLLLSDSGFYLCAWNNVGPGGEAFFGQGTRLTVV.

V usage is TRBV5-4 and J usage is TRBJ2-1, with a tentative D call TRBD2 (6 bases). The V gene's germline CDR1 is SGHNT and CDR2 YYREEE (reference sequence). The CDR3 has 15 residues. The ends were cut back, 3 bases at V and 5 bases at J, with 15 bases in the middle. CDR3 sequence (DNA): TGTGCCAGCAGCTCCGGGGCTAGCGTAAACAATGAGCAGTTCTTC. It specifies CASSSGASVNNEQFF.

In this sample, this clone turned up a few times. This chain connects TRBV27 to TRBJ2-7; D perhaps matches TRBD2 (6 bases). From germline, CDR1 is MNHEY and CDR2 SMNVEV (reference sequence). The CDR3 contains 14 residues. V was clipped by 3 bases and J by 6 bases, with 15 bases between them. The CDR3 loop is CASSLDTLGGEQYF. The CDR3 bases are TGTGCCAGCAGTTTGGACACGCTCGGGGGCGAGCAGTACTTC.

This clone was seen only a few times. The rearrangement uses TRBV12-3 or TRBV12-4 and TRBJ1-1; the D gene is possibly TRBD1 (5 bases). CDR3 length equals 12 residues. Trimming took 8 bases from V and 5 from J, leaving 12 bases between them. Written as DNA, the CDR3 is TGTGCCAGCTCTAGGAGGGGAACTGAAGCTTTCTTT. Translating gives CASSRRGTEAFF.

CDR3 region: CASSFQDYDEQFF. CDR3 bases: TGCGCCAGCAGCTTTCAGGATTACGATGAGCAGTTCTTC. This chain joins TRBV5-1 and TRBJ2-1; D gene uncertain. Deletions cut 2 bases from V and 8 bases from J, with 11 bases between. CDR1 is SGHRS, CDR2 YFSETQ, per germline. This CDR3 comprises 13 residues. Supplemented by reference TRBV5-1 and TRBJ2-1, the full variable domain reads KAGVTQTPRYLIKTRGQQVTLSCSPISGHRSVSWYQQTPGQGLQFLFEYFSETQRNKGNFPGRFSGRQFSNSRSEMNVSTLELGDSALYLCASSFQDYDEQFFGPGTRLTVL.

This clone is labeled medium-sized. The chain recombines TRBV11-2 with TRBJ1-2; 7 nucleotides agree with TRBD1. CDR1 SGHAT and CDR2 FQNNGV come from the germline V gene. The ends lost 6 bases at V and 7 bases at J; junction bases unmatched: 11. The length of the CDR3 is 14 residues. The CDR3 loop is CASSPRGADSGYTF. CDR3 in DNA: TGTGCCAGCAGTCCCAGGGGGGCGGATAGTGGCTACACCTTC.

This clone showed up just a few times. The chain employs TRBV5-6 and TRBJ2-4; no definite D call. The germline CDR1 and CDR2 sequences are SGHDT and YYEEEE. This CDR3 has 12 residues. Trimming stripped 4 bases from V and 9 bases from J, with 11 bases between. CDR3 sequence reads: CASSPHVGIQYF. CDR3 nucleotides: TGTGCCAGCAGCCCCCATGTCGGCATTCAGTACTTC.

The chain joins TRBV18 to TRBJ2-7; D not resolved. The CDR3 loop spans 14 amino acids. Trimming shortened V by 6 bases and J by 4 bases, and 16 bases separated the two germline ends. Germline V gene sequence: CDR1 KGHSH, CDR2 LQKENI. CDR3 protein: CASSMGSSTYEQYF. In DNA form, the CDR3 reads TGTGCCAGCTCCATGGGTTCTAGTACGTACGAGCAGTACTTC. Using reference TRBV18 and TRBJ2-7 for the parts outside the CDR3, the full variable domain is NAGVMQNPRHLVRRRGQEARLRCSPMKGHSHVYWYRQLPEEGLKFMVYLQKENIIDESGMPKERFSAEFPKEGPSILRIQQVVRGDSAAYFCASSMGSSTYEQYFGPGTRLTVT.

The CDR3 region has the DNA TGCGCCAGCAGCCACTTCGGACAGAGCTATGGCTACACCTTC. It is translated as CASSHFGQSYGYTF. The chain has TRBV4-1 and TRBJ1-2; possible D gene TRBD1, 6 bases. V dropped 3 bases and J dropped 4 bases, with 12 bases sitting between them. Germline V gene lookup returns CDR1 MGHRA and CDR2 YSYEKL. This CDR3 has 14 residues.

CDR3 coding DNA: TGTGCCAGCAGGTACGACAGGTGGAGCAATCAGCCCCAGCATTTT. Translating it yields CASRYDRWSNQPQHF. This chain uses TRBV6-5 with TRBJ1-5, with D possibly being TRBD1 (6 bases). V lost 6 bases to trimming and J lost 1 base, with 13 bases between them. Germline V gene sequence: CDR1 MNHEY, CDR2 SVGAGI. The CDR3 is 15 amino acids.

The chain uses TRBV27 and TRBJ2-7; 11 nucleotides agree with TRBD2. J was trimmed by 4 bases and V by 9 bases; bases with no gene match: 8. Germline CDR1 is MNHEY and CDR2 is SMNVEV (reference sequence). The CDR3 spans 14 residues. The CDR3 DNA follows: TGTGCCAGACTTAGCGGGAGGGCCCGATACGAGCAGTACTTC. Protein sequence: CARLSGRARYEQYF.

This chain uses TRBV19 with TRBJ2-2; the match to TRBD2 covers 11 bases. Germline V gene sequence: CDR1 LNHDA, CDR2 SQIVND (reference sequence). The CDR3 is 16 residues long. Losses at the gene ends were 7 bases for V and 4 bases for J; bases not matched to a gene: 8. For the CDR3, the DNA is TGTGCCAGTACAGGTAGCGGGAGGGCACGCACCGGGGAGCTGTTTTTT. Translated: CASTGSGRARTGELFF.